This entry features one T cell receptor beta chain sequence. Germline assignment: CDR1 ENHRY and CDR2 SYGVKD. There are 14 residues in the CDR3. With 2 bases clipped from V and 8 bases from J, the junction kept 3 bases outside the gene matches. Repertoires were generated with immunoSEQ multiplex PCR, while TCRdb's copy carries only in-frame clones and drops some. The data show approximately 79,000 clones, around 91% seen once. This record belongs to a study of control samples from healthy donors and cancer patients. The TCR sequence derives from a man aged 50-59 years in good health. The chain links TRBV10-3 to TRBJ1-2, with 12 bases fitting TRBD1. The sequencing sample was made of blood. The CDR3 DNA reads as TGTGCCATCAGTGAGCAAGGGACAGGGGGCGGCTACACCTTC. Amino acid sequence: CAISEQGTGGGYTF.